The entry that follows covers one T cell receptor delta chain sequence. This may stem from a read error, because a much larger clone lies one nucleotide away. This sample includes further DNA sequences coding for the same CDR3. The data are from a study of gamma-delta chains in newborns, infants, children. In the study overall: Polyclonal expansion of innate γδ T cells after birth follows microbial exposure.

TCRdb called clones from the reads again using CATT. The repertoire holds roughly 3,000 delta-chain clones, 3.9% seen once, with 15% to 20% in the top ten. CDR3 length equals 18 residues. Germline-derived CDR1 and CDR2 are GEAIGNYY and EKD. The ends lost 3 bases at V and 3 bases at J; junction bases unmatched: 14. The source of this sequence is a child who was a newborn, infant or young child, either healthy, febrile or measles-vaccinated (not recorded which). The sequenced material came from blood. This chain links TRDV2 with TRDJ2; 8 positions agree with TRDD3. The CDR3 region is CACDPVLGAQALTAQLFF. The CDR3 coding sequence is TGTGCCTGTGACCCCGTACTGGGGGCCCAAGCTCTGACAGCACAACTCTTCTTT.